This T cell receptor beta chain was identified during a study of blood T cell repertoires in COVID-19. For the study at large: Material from acute and convalescent COVID-19 was sourced from the United States, Italy and Spain. From T cells, B-cell-depleted T cells, or PBMCs came the material, which was cDNA or gDNA.

Per the original data handling: Scientists estimated how many nucleated cells there were by amplifying reference gene primers. Here immunoSEQ multiplex PCR was the method, and the copy in TCRdb shows in-frame clones only, minus some. V and J calls and clone size are copied from that table; D and trimming were computed from the DNA. This sample has some 150,000 clones, with around 80% found just once. CDR1 and CDR2 from the germline V gene are KGHDR and SFDVKD. CDR3 length: 11 residues. Trimming removed 6 bases at V and 8 bases at J, with 9 bases between. Material for sequencing was peripheral blood. The chain couples TRBV24-1 to TRBJ1-2; tentative D call: TRBD1 (6 bases). This clonotype was obtained from a man aged 60 to 69 with active or convalescent COVID-19. In DNA, the CDR3 is TGTGCCACCAGTAACAGGGCCGGCTACACCTTC. It codes for CATSNRAGYTF.